What follows is one TCR beta chain and its context. CDR1 SEHNR and CDR2 FQNEAQ come from the germline V gene (reference sequence). This CDR3 spans 14 amino acids. The ends were cut back, 2 bases at V and 1 base at J, with 7 bases in the middle. This table comes from immunoSEQ multiplex PCR, and its TCRdb copy is limited to in-frame clones, with some not included. In the table there are roughly 100,000 clones, approximately 90% of which are singletons. The data are from a study of T cell changes during pregnancy in multiple sclerosis. The material was peripheral blood, obtained in the second trimester of pregnancy. The clonotype comes from a female donor in good health, enrolled as a control in a pregnancy study. This rearrangement joins TRBV7-9 to TRBJ2-3; weak D call: TRBD2 (5 bases). CDR3 sequence (DNA): TGTGCCAGCAGCTTATACGGGGGCACAGATACGCAGTATTTT. Amino acid sequence: CASSLYGGTDTQYF.